A selection of T cell receptor beta chains follows, all from one sample in a study of shared clonotypes between healthy human individuals. Using immunoSEQ multiplex PCR, the repertoire was profiled, and TCRdb retains in-frame clones only, with some absent. Among roughly 2.1 million clones, roughly 91% were seen once, and the ten largest hold about 1.8%. The sample comprised naive CD8+ T cells from PBMCs. The receptor set was obtained from a man in his late teens or twenties in good health. Some clones in this sample may be carry-over from other donors' samples. The CDR3 runs from the conserved cysteine through the conserved F or W. D genes are given only for firm matches. Rows give clone size only sometimes, using once, few, many, or a class for an expanded clone.

D	size	J	V	CDR3	DNA
-	-	TRBJ2-7	TRBV27	CASSLTNGLREQYF	TGTGCCAGCAGTTTAACCAACGGGCTCCGGGAGCAGTACTTC
-	-	TRBJ2-3	TRBV5-6	CASSLGGIDKYF	TGTGCCAGCAGCTTAGGAGGTATCGATAAGTATTTT
-	-	TRBJ1-2	TRBV7-6	CASSSSSVRLNYGYTF	TGTGCCAGCAGCTCTAGTTCGGTGAGGCTTAACTATGGCTACACCTTC
-	-	TRBJ1-1	TRBV28	CASSREMNTEAFF	TGTGCCAGCAGCCGTGAAATGAACACTGAAGCTTTCTTT
-	-	TRBJ2-7	TRBV28	CASSLRLVGEQYF	TGTGCCAGCAGCCTCAGGCTGGTGGGGGAGCAGTACTTC
-	-	TRBJ1-1	TRBV2	CASSPRGEYTEAFF	TGTGCCAGCAGCCCGAGGGGGGAGTATACTGAAGCTTTCTTT
TRBD1	-	TRBJ2-1	TRBV4-3	CASSPSGRDSLYNEQFF	TGCGCCAGCAGCCCCAGTGGCCGGGACAGTCTCTACAATGAGCAGTTCTTC
TRBD2	-	TRBJ2-1	TRBV27	CASSLLGTSGRKDEQFF	TGTGCCAGCAGTTTATTAGGGACTAGCGGGAGAAAGGATGAGCAGTTCTTC
TRBD1	-	TRBJ2-7	TRBV27	CASSSSTGESSYEQYF	TGTGCCAGCAGTTCATCGACAGGGGAAAGCTCCTACGAGCAGTACTTC
-	-	TRBJ2-1	TRBV5-1	CASMPRSYNEQFF	TGCGCCAGCATGCCCCGCTCCTACAATGAGCAGTTCTTC
-	once	TRBJ2-7	TRBV7-9	CASSSTVYEQYF	TGTGCCAGCAGCTCGACCGTCTACGAGCAGTACTTC
TRBD2	-	TRBJ2-3	TRBV7-9	CASRLADTDTQYF	TGTGCCAGCCGGCTAGCGGACACAGATACGCAGTATTTT
-	-	TRBJ2-7	TRBV28	CASERGVDHEQYF	TGTGCCAGTGAACGGGGAGTCGACCACGAGCAGTACTTC
-	once	TRBJ2-5	TRBV7-8	CASSLDLAIQETQYF	TGTGCCAGCAGCTTAGATTTGGCCATCCAAGAGACCCAGTACTTC
TRBD2	-	TRBJ2-2	TRBV5-6	CASSSQREHTGELFF	TGTGCCAGCAGCTCCCAGCGGGAGCACACCGGGGAGCTGTTTTTT
TRBD2	-	TRBJ2-1	TRBV7-2	CASPTIAGVGNEQFF	TGTGCCAGCCCTACCATAGCGGGAGTGGGCAATGAGCAGTTCTTC
TRBD1	-	TRBJ1-1	TRBV5-4	CASSLGPRYDRVSEAFF	TGTGCCAGCAGCTTGGGCCCCCGATACGACAGGGTCTCTGAAGCTTTCTTT
TRBD2	-	TRBJ2-5	TRBV7-9	CASSFQLAGGPGETQYF	TGTGCCAGCAGCTTTCAACTAGCGGGAGGGCCTGGGGAGACCCAGTACTTC
TRBD2	-	TRBJ2-7	TRBV18	CASSPPPELAGPYGGHEQYF	TGTGCCAGCTCACCACCTCCGGAGCTAGCGGGACCCTACGGCGGCCACGAGCAGTACTTC
TRBD1	-	TRBJ1-1	TRBV7-3	CASSTNRGANTEAFF	TGTGCCAGCAGCACCAACAGGGGAGCCAACACTGAAGCTTTCTTT
TRBD2	-	TRBJ2-7	TRBV6-1	CASSDLSGGPQEQYF	TGTGCCAGCAGTGACTTGTCGGGAGGGCCTCAGGAGCAGTACTTC
TRBD2	-	TRBJ2-1	TRBV29-1	CSVEASGVSGGEQFF	TGCAGCGTTGAGGCTAGCGGGGTGAGCGGGGGTGAGCAGTTCTTC
-	-	TRBJ2-1	TRBV27	CASSTSYNEQFF	TGTGCCAGCAGTACGAGCTACAATGAGCAGTTCTTC
-	-	TRBJ2-7	TRBV30	CAWSREVGLLEQYF	TGTGCCTGGAGCAGGGAAGTGGGCTTACTCGAGCAGTACTTC
-	-	TRBJ2-7	TRBV29-1	CSGLGGDGTYEQYF	TGCAGCGGATTAGGAGGGGACGGAACCTACGAGCAGTACTTC
-	once	TRBJ1-5	TRBV28	CASSLLRTTSNQPQHF	TGTGCCAGCAGTCTGCTGCGGACCACTAGCAATCAGCCCCAGCATTTT
TRBD1	once	TRBJ1-2	TRBV11-2	CASSFPVGTGHYGYTF	TGTGCCAGCAGCTTTCCAGTGGGGACAGGGCACTATGGCTACACCTTC
TRBD1	-	TRBJ1-3	TRBV10-2	CASSWTGSGNTIYF	TGCGCCAGCAGCTGGACAGGCTCTGGAAACACCATATATTTT
-	-	TRBJ1-1	TRBV5-1	CASSEYLPGRSPPEAFF	TGCGCCAGCAGCGAATACCTACCGGGACGTTCCCCCCCTGAAGCTTTCTTT
-	-	TRBJ2-2	TRBV9	CASSVETFSTGELFF	TGTGCCAGCAGCGTAGAGACTTTCTCCACCGGGGAGCTGTTTTTT
-	-	TRBJ1-1	TRBV7-9	CASSPRGDTEAFF	TGTGCCAGCAGCCCTAGGGGTGACACTGAAGCTTTCTTT
-	few	TRBJ1-5	TRBV7-8	CASSTTGQINQPQHF	TGTGCCAGCAGCACCACCGGACAGATCAATCAGCCCCAGCATTTT
-	-	TRBJ2-3	TRBV16	CASSPRDSRSDTQYF	TGTGCCAGCAGCCCCAGGGACTCTAGGTCGGATACGCAGTATTTT
-	-	TRBJ2-2	TRBV4-1	CASSPRSGTQNTGELFF	TGCGCCAGCAGCCCGCGATCCGGGACACAAAACACCGGGGAGCTGTTTTTT
-	-	TRBJ2-1	TRBV2	CASCIRGSNNEQFF	TGTGCCAGCTGTATTCGTGGATCAAACAATGAGCAGTTCTTC
-	-	TRBJ1-1	TRBV11-2	CASSSEIYRLPNTEAFF	TGTGCCAGCAGCTCCGAGATTTACAGGCTACCGAACACTGAAGCTTTCTTT
-	-	TRBJ1-2	TRBV6-1	CASSEITVFGYTF	TGTGCCAGCAGTGAAATTACGGTCTTTGGCTACACCTTC
TRBD1	-	TRBJ2-7	TRBV5-1	CASSPGQGWWDEQYF	TGCGCCAGCTCGCCGGGACAGGGTTGGTGGGACGAGCAGTACTTC
-	-	TRBJ2-1	TRBV6-1	CASMSARTYYNEQFF	TGTGCCAGCATGTCCGCGAGGACTTACTACAATGAGCAGTTCTTC
-	-	TRBJ1-1	TRBV4-3	CASSQGHRVGEQAEAFF	TGCGCCAGCAGCCAAGGGCACAGGGTAGGGGAACAGGCTGAAGCTTTCTTT
-	-	TRBJ2-2	TRBV9	CASSENSQGRSNTGELFF	TGTGCCAGCAGCGAGAACTCACAGGGCCGGTCGAACACCGGGGAGCTGTTTTTT
-	-	TRBJ2-7	TRBV28	CASSFRGRPPYEQYF	TGTGCCAGCAGTTTTCGAGGTAGGCCACCTTACGAGCAGTACTTC
-	once	TRBJ2-7	TRBV27	CASSTGGPYEQYF	TGTGCCAGCAGTACGGGGGGCCCCTACGAGCAGTACTTC
-	-	TRBJ1-1	TRBV7-3	CASSVGGENTEAFF	TGTGCCAGCAGCGTAGGGGGGGAGAACACTGAAGCTTTCTTT
-	-	TRBJ2-5	TRBV18	CASSPRTGGETQYF	TGTGCCAGCTCACCACGGACGGGTGGGGAGACCCAGTACTTC
TRBD2	once	TRBJ2-2	TRBV28	CASTPGLANTGELFF	TGTGCCAGCACCCCGGGACTAGCGAACACCGGGGAGCTGTTTTTT
TRBD2	-	TRBJ2-1	TRBV14	CASSQEGALAGDYNEQFF	TGTGCCAGCAGCCAAGAGGGGGCCTTAGCGGGAGACTACAATGAGCAGTTCTTC
-	-	TRBJ2-3	TRBV19	CASSGEAIDTQYF	TGTGCCAGTAGTGGGGAAGCGATAGATACGCAGTATTTT
-	-	TRBJ2-1	TRBV7-2	CASSLVTFYNEQFF	TGTGCCAGCAGCTTAGTAACATTTTACAATGAGCAGTTCTTC
TRBD1	-	TRBJ2-7	TRBV4-1	CASSQKTGTGVPYEQYF	TGCGCCAGCAGCCAGAAGACCGGGACAGGGGTGCCCTACGAGCAGTACTTC
-	-	TRBJ2-3	TRBV7-3	CASSLNLLGPEQYF	TGTGCCAGCAGCCTTAATCTGTTGGGGCCAGAGCAGTATTTT
-	-	TRBJ2-2	TRBV7-2	CASSSELGELFF	TGTGCCAGCAGCTCAGAATTGGGGGAGCTGTTTTTT
TRBD2	-	TRBJ2-7	TRBV7-9	CASSPSGGVREQYF	TGTGCCAGCAGCCCGTCGGGGGGAGTGAGGGAGCAGTACTTC
-	-	TRBJ1-2	TRBV27	CASSSRPGTEVWGYTF	TGTGCCAGCAGTTCCCGCCCTGGTACTGAAGTTTGGGGCTACACCTTC
-	-	TRBJ1-4	TRBV29-1	CSVEDRGDEKLFF	TGCAGCGTTGAAGATCGAGGGGATGAAAAACTGTTTTTT
-	-	TRBJ2-1	TRBV6-5	CASSYGPSYNEQFF	TGTGCCAGCAGTTACGGACCTTCCTACAATGAGCAGTTCTTC
-	-	TRBJ2-7	TRBV28	CASSFGKTGPSYEQYF	TGTGCCAGCAGTTTCGGGAAAACAGGGCCATCCTACGAGCAGTACTTC
-	-	TRBJ1-2	TRBV9	CASSVRDKRPYGYTF	TGTGCCAGCAGCGTAAGGGACAAGAGGCCCTATGGCTACACCTTC
-	-	TRBJ2-7	TRBV25-1	CASSPQGSKNEQYF	TGTGCCAGCTCGCCCCAGGGAAGCAAGAACGAGCAGTACTTC
-	-	TRBJ2-3	TRBV7-2	CASSPLRASSTDTQYF	TGTGCCAGCAGCCCGCTCCGAGCGAGTAGCACAGATACGCAGTATTTT